The clone carrying this T cell receptor beta chain was detected ten times or more. Its antigen is not identified. RNA transcripts were the template for amplifying TCR beta CDR3 regions. TCR CDR3 regions were first amplified by RT-PCR with HTBI primers. Each CDR3 protein is one row after TCRdb ran MiXCR on the multiplex PCR reads. The table shows around 690,000 distinct CDR3 sequences, with around 15% occurring only once. This entry comes from a study of T cells in Graves' hyperthyroidism and ophthalmopathy. Hyperthyroidism had been newly diagnosed in patients aged 18 to 65, and its duration was under 2 months. Patients were excluded because of uncontrolled infection, other autoimmune disease, pregnancy or lactation. Whole-study results and caveats: A 13 V-J model separated ophthalmopathy from stable hyperthyroidism.

Germline V CDR1 and CDR2: KGHSH, LQKENI. CDR3 length: 12 amino acids. Trimming removed 0 bases from V and 4 bases from J, with 3 bases in between. The TCR originated in a man aged 45-60 years with Graves' hyperthyroidism. The material sequenced was blood. The genes are TRBV18 and TRBJ2-5; D unresolved. The CDR3: CASSPPRETQYF. DNA for the CDR3: TGTGCCAGCTCACCACCTCGAGAGACCCAGTACTTC.